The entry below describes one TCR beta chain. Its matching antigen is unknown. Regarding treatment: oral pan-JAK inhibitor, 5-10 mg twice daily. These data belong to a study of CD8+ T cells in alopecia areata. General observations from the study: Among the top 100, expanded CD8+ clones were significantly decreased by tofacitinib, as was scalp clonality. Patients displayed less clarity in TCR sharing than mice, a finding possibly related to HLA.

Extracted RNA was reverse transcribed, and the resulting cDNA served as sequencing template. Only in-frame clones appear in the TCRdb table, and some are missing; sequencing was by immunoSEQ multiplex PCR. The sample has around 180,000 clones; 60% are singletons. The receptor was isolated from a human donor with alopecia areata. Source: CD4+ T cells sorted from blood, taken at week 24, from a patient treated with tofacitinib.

For the CDR3, the DNA is TGTGCCAGCAGCTTAGGTGGAGTAAATGAGCAGTTCTTC. This sequence encodes CASSLGGVNEQFF. The chain recombines TRBV7-2 with TRBJ2-1; D is unresolved. Germline loops: CDR1 SGHTA, CDR2 FQGNSA. The V end lost 1 base, the J end lost 7 bases, and 8 bases lay between the germline ends. The CDR3 is 13 amino acids.